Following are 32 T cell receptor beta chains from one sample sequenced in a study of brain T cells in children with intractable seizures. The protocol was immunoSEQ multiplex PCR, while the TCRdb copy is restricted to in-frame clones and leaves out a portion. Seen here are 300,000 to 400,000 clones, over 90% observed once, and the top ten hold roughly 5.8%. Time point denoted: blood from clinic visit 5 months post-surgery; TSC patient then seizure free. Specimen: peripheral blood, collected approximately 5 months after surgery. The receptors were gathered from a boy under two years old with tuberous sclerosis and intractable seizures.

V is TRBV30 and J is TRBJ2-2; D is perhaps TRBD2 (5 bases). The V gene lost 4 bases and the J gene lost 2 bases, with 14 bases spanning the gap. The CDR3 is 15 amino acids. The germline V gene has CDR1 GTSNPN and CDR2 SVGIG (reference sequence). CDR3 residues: CAWTPGVSNTGELFF. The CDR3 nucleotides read TGTGCCTGGACCCCCGGGGTGTCCAACACCGGGGAGCTGTTTTTT.

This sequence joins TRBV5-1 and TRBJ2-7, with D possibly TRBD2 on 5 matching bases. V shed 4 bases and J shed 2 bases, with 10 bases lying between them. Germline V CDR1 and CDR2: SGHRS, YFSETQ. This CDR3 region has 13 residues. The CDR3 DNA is TGCGCCAGCAGCCTACCGGGGACCTACGAGCAGTACTTC. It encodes CASSLPGTYEQYF.

CDR3 protein: CASSQDPGNTIYF. In DNA, the CDR3 is TGTGCCAGCAGCCAAGATCCCGGAAACACCATATATTTT. This sequence joins TRBV3-1 (or the pseudogene TRBV3-2) and TRBJ1-3; no clear D. The CDR3 totals 13 residues. CDR1 and CDR2 (germline): LGHDT, YNNKEL (reference sequence). The ends were cut back, 0 bases at V and 4 bases at J, with 4 bases in the middle.

CDR3: CASRLDSNYGYTF. The CDR3 bases are TGTGCCAGCAGGCTCGACAGTAACTATGGCTACACCTTC. V gene TRBV3-1 (or the pseudogene TRBV3-2) combines with J gene TRBJ1-2; D might be TRBD1 (5 bases). Trimming removed 6 bases at V and 1 base at J, with 9 bases between. Germline V gives CDR1 LGHDT, CDR2 YNNKEL (reference sequence). The CDR3 totals 13 residues.

Here the CDR3 reads CASSIDRASSYNEQFF. In DNA form, the CDR3 reads TGTGCCAGTAGTATAGATAGGGCGAGCTCCTACAATGAGCAGTTCTTC. This chain uses TRBV19 with TRBJ2-1, with D unclear. CDR1 and CDR2 (germline): LNHDA, SQIVND (reference sequence). V was pared by 0 bases and J by 0 bases, with 9 bases between. This CDR3 contains 16 residues.

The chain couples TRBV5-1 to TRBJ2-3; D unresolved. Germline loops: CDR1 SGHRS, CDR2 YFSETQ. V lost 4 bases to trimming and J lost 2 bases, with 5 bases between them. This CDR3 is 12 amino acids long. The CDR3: CASSPTTDTQYF. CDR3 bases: TGCGCCAGCAGCCCAACCACAGATACGCAGTATTTT.

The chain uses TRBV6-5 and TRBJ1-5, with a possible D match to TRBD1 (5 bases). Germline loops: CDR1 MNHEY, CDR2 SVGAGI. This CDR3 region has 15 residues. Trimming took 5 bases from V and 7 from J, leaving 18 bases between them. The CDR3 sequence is CASSKFQGGRQPQHF. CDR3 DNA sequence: TGTGCCAGCAGTAAATTTCAGGGAGGTCGCCAGCCCCAGCATTTT.

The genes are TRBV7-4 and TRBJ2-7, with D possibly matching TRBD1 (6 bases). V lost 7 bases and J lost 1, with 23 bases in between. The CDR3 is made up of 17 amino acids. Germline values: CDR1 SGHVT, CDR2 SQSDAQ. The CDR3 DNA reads TGTGCCAGCACCCCCAAGAGCCGCGAGACAGGTTCCTACGAGCAGTACTTC. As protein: CASTPKSRETGSYEQYF.

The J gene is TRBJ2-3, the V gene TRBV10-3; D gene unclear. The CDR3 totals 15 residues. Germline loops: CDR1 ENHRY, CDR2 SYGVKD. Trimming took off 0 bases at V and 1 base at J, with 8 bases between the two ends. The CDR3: CAISESPAGTDTQYF. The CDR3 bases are TGTGCCATCAGTGAGTCACCCGCAGGCACAGATACGCAGTATTTT.

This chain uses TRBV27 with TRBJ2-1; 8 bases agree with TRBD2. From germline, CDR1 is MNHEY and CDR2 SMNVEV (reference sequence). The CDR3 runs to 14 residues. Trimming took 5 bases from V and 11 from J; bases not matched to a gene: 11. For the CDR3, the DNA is TGTGCCAGCAGTCCCGGGACTAGAGCCACACAGCAGTTCTTC. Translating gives CASSPGTRATQQFF.

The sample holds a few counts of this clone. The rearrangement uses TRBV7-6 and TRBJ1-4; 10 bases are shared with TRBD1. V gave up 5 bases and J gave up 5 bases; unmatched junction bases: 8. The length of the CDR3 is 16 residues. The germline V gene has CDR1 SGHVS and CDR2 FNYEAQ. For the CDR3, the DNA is TGTGCCAGCAGCCCCCCTGGGGGACAGGGGAATGAAAAACTGTTTTTT. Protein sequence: CASSPPGGQGNEKLFF.

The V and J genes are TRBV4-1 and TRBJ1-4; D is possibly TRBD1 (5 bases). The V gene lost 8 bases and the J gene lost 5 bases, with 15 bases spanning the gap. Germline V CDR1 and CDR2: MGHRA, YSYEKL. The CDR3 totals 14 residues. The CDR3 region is CASGPGTRNEKLFF. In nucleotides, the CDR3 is TGCGCCAGCGGACCCGGGACGCGGAATGAAAAACTGTTTTTT.

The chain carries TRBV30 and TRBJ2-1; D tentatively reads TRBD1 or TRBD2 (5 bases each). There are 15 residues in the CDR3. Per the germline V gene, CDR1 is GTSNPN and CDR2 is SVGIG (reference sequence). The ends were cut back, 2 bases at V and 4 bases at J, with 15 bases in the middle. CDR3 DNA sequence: TGTGCCTGGAGTATCCGGGACCCTAATTACAATGAGCAGTTCTTC. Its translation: CAWSIRDPNYNEQFF. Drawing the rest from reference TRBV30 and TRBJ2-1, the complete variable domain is SQTIHQWPATLVQPVGSPLSLECTVEGTSNPNLYWYRQAAGRGLQLLFYSVGIGQISSEVPQNLSASRPQDRQFILSSKKLLLSDSGFYLCAWSIRDPNYNEQFFGPGTRLTVL.

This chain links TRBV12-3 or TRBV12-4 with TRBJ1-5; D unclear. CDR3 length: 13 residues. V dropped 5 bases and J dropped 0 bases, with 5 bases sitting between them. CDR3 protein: CASSKYSNQPQHF. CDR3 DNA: TGTGCCAGCAGTAAGTATAGCAATCAGCCCCAGCATTTT.

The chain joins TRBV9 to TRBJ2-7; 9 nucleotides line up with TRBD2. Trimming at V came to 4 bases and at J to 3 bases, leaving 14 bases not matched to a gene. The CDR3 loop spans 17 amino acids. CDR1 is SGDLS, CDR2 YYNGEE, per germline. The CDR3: CASSLTKVQRGDYEQYF. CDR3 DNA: TGTGCCAGCAGCCTCACCAAGGTACAGCGGGGGGACTACGAGCAGTACTTC.

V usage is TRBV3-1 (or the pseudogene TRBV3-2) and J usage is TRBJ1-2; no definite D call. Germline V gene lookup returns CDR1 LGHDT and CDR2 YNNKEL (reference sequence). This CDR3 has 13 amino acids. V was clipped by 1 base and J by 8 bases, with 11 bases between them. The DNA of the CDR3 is TGTGCCAGCAGCCAAGCCCCTCAGTACGGCTACACCTTC. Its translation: CASSQAPQYGYTF.

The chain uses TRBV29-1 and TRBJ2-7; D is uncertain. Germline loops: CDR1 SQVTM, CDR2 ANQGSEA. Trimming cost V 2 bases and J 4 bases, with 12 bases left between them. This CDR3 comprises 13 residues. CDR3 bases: TGCAGCGTTGAAAGTGCCAGACCATACGAGCAGTACTTC. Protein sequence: CSVESARPYEQYF.

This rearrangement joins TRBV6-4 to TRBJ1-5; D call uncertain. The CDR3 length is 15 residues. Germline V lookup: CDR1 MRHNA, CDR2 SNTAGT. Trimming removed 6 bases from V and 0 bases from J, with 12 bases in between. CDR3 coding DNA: TGTGCCAGCAGACCTGGACGGCCTAGCAATCAGCCCCAGCATTTT. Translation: CASRPGRPSNQPQHF.

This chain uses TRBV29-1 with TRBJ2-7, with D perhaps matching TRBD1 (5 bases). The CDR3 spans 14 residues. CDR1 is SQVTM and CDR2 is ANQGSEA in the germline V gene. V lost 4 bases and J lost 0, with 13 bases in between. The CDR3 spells CSVGFRALSYEQYF. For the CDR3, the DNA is TGCAGCGTTGGGTTCAGGGCCCTCTCCTACGAGCAGTACTTC.

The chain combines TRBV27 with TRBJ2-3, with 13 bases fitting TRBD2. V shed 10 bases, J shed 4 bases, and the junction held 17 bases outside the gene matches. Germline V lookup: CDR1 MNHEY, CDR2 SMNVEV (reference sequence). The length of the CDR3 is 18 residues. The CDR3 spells CAKGLGWTSGSSADTQYF. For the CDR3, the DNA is TGTGCCAAGGGACTTGGGTGGACTAGCGGGAGTTCTGCAGATACGCAGTATTTT.

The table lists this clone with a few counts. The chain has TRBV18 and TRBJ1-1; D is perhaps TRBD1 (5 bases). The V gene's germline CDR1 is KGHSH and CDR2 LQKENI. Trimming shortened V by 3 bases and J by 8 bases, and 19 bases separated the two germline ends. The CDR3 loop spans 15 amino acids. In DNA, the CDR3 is TGTGCCAGCTCACCCGACATCCCCTTAGGGGAAGAAGCTTTCTTT. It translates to CASSPDIPLGEEAFF. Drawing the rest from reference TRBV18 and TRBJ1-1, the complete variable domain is NAGVMQNPRHLVRRRGQEARLRCSPMKGHSHVYWYRQLPEEGLKFMVYLQKENIIDESGMPKERFSAEFPKEGPSILRIQQVVRGDSAAYFCASSPDIPLGEEAFFGQGTRLTVV.

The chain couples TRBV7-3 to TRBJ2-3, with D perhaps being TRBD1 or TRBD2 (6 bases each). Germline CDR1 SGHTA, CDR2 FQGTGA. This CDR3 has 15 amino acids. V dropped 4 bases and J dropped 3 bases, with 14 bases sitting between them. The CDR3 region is CASSSGGQGTDTQYF. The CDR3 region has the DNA TGTGCCAGCAGCTCCGGGGGTCAGGGGACAGATACGCAGTATTTT.

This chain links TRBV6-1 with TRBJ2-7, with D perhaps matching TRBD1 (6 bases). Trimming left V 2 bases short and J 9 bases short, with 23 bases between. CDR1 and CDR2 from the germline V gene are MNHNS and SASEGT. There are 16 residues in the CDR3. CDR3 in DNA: TGTGCCAGCAGTGAAACGAAAGGGGGATTGAAATGGGCGCAGTACTTC. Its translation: CASSETKGGLKWAQYF.

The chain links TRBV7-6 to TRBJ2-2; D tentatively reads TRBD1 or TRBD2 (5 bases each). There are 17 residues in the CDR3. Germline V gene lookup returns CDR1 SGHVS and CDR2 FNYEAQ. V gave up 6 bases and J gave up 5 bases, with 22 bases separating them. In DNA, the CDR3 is TGTGCCAGCAGTCCTCCCAGGGTGGGAGTAGGGACCGGGGAGCTGTTTTTT. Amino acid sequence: CASSPPRVGVGTGELFF.

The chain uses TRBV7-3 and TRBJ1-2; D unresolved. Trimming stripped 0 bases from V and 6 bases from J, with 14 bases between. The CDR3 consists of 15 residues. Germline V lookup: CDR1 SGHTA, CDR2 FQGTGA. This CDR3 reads CASSLTLGSPDGYTF. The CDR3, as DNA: TGTGCCAGCAGCTTAACGTTGGGGTCCCCGGATGGCTACACCTTC.

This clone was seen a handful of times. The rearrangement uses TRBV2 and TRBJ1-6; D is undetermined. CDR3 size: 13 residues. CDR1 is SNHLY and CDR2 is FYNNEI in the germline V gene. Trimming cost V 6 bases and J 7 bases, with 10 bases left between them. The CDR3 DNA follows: TGTGCCAGCAGCGTAGAGGGAAATTCACCCCTCCACTTT. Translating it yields CASSVEGNSPLHF.

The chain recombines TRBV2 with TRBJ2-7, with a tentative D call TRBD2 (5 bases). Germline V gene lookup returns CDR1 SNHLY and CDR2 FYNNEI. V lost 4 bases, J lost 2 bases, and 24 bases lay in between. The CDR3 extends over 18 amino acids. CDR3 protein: CASSGARVRTQITYEQYF. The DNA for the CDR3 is TGTGCCAGCAGTGGGGCCCGGGTCCGGACTCAAATTACCTACGAGCAGTACTTC.

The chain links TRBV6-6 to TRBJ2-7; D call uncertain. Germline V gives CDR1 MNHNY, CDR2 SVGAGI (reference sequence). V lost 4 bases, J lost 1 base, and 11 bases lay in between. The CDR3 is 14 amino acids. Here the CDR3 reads CASSSTWPSYEQYF. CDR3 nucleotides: TGTGCCAGCAGTTCCACTTGGCCGTCCTACGAGCAGTACTTC.

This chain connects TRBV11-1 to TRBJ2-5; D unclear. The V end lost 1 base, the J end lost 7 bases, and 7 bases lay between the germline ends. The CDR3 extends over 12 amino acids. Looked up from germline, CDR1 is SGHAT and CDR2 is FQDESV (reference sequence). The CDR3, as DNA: TGTGCCAGCAGCTTAGGAGGCGGGACCCAGTACTTC. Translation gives CASSLGGGTQYF.

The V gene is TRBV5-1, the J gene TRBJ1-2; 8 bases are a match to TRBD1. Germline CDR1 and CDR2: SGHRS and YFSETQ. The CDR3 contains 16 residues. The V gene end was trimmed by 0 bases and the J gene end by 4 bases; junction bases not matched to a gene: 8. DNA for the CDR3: TGCGCCAGCAGCTTGGATCCAGGGGGCGACGGCTATGGCTACACCTTC. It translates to CASSLDPGGDGYGYTF.

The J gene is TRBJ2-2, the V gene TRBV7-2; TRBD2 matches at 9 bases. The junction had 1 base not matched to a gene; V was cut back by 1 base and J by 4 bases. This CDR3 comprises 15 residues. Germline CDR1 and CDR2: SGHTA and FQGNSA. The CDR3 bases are TGTGCCAGCAGCTTAGTAGCGGGAGCCACCGGGGAGCTGTTTTTT. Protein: CASSLVAGATGELFF.

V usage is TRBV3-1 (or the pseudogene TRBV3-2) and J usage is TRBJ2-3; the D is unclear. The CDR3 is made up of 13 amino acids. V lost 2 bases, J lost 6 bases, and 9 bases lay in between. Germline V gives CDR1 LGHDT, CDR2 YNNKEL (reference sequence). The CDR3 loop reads CASSQLTWDTQYF. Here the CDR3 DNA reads TGTGCCAGCAGCCAACTGACATGGGATACGCAGTATTTT.